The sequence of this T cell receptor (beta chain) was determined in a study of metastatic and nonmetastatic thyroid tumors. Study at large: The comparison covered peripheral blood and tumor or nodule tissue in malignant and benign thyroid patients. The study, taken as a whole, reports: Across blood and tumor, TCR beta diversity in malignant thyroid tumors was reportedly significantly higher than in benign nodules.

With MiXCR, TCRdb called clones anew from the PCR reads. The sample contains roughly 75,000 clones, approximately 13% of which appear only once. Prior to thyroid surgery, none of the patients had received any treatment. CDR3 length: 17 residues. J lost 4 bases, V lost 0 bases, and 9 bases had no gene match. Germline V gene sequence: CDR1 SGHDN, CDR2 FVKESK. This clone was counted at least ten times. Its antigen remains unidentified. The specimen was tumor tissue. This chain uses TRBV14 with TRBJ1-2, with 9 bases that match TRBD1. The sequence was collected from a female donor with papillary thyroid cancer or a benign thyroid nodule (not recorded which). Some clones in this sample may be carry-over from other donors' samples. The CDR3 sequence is CASSQETGTGWGYGYTF. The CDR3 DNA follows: TGTGCCAGCAGCCAAGAAACGGGGACAGGGTGGGGCTATGGCTACACCTTC. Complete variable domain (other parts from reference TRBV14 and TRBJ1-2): EAGVTQFPSHSVIEKGQTVTLRCDPISGHDNLYWYRRVMGKEIKFLLHFVKESKQDESGMPNNRFLAERTGGTYSTLKVQPAELEDSGVYFCASSQETGTGWGYGYTFGSGTRLTVV.